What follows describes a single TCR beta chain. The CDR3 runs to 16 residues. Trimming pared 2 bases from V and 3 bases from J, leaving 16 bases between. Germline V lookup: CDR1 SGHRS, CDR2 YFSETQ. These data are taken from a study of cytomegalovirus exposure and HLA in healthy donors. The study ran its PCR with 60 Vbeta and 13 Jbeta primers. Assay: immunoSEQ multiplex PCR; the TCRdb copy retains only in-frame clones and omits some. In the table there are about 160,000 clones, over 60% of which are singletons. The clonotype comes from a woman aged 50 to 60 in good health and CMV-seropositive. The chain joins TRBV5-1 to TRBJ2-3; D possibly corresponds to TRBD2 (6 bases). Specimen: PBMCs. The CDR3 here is CASSFPLAGSTDTQYF. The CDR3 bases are TGCGCCAGCAGCTTCCCCCTGGCGGGGTCGACAGATACGCAGTATTTT.